The subject of this entry is one TCR beta chain. Antigen: not known. These data come from a study of CD8+ T cells in alopecia areata. Study outcomes and limitations: Although TCR sharing was seen in mice, sharing across patients was less clear, possibly for HLA-related reasons. Numerous clones, expanded in lesions, remained in scalp and blood during tofacitinib. The link between baseline CD8+ expansion and response remains uncertain with one nonresponder.

This CDR3 has 15 amino acids. Germline-derived CDR1 and CDR2 are GTSNPN and SVGIG (reference sequence). Trimming took off 4 bases at V and 0 bases at J, with 10 bases between the two ends. Treatment reported: oral pan-JAK inhibitor, 5-10 mg twice daily. T lymphocytes (CD4+ and CD8+) were sorted from PBMCs. RNA was isolated and reverse transcribed to cDNA, the sequencing template. The data were produced by immunoSEQ multiplex PCR, yet TCRdb's version contains in-frame clones alone and is incomplete. Here the sample spans fewer than 250,000 clones, over 60% being singletons. This sequence was found in a human donor with alopecia areata. This specimen consisted of CD4+ T cells sorted from blood, obtained at week 4, from a patient treated with tofacitinib. J is TRBJ1-6 and V is TRBV30; no firm D call. CDR3 loop: CAWTENYSYNSPLHF. DNA of the CDR3: TGTGCCTGGACCGAAAATTACTCCTATAATTCACCCCTCCACTTT.